These T cell receptor beta chains were read from a single sample in a study of cytomegalovirus exposure and HLA in healthy donors. Using immunoSEQ multiplex PCR, the repertoire was profiled, and TCRdb retains in-frame clones only, with some absent. The sample holds about 300,000 clones, roughly 88% seen once. The specimen sequenced was PBMCs. The receptors stem from a woman aged 18-29 years in good health and CMV-seronegative. Both conserved end residues are part of each CDR3. D genes are given only for firm matches. Size is stated for part of the rows, as once, few or many counts, or as a class when the clone is expanded.

NA | TRBD1 | TRBJ1-1 | TRBV11-2 | TGTGCCAGCAGGGTGGGCAGGGGGTCGGTGAGGGACACTGAAGCTTTCTTT | CASRVGRGSVRDTEAFF
NA | NA | TRBJ2-5 | TRBV15 | TGTGCCACCAGCGATGTCCCAGACCAAGAGACCCAGTACTTC | CATSDVPDQETQYF
once | TRBD1 | TRBJ2-7 | TRBV4-3 | TGCGCCAGCAGCCGAACCGGGACAGGGAGCAACGAGCAGTACTTC | CASSRTGTGSNEQYF
NA | TRBD1 | TRBJ1-2 | TRBV11-2 | TGTGCCAGCAGCTCGGACAGGGGTCTTTGGGGCTACACCTTC | CASSSDRGLWGYTF
NA | TRBD1 | TRBJ1-6 | TRBV27 | TGTGCCAGCAGCCGGGACAGGGCGCTTTTTTCCTATAATTCACCCCTCCACTTT | CASSRDRALFSYNSPLHF
once | NA | TRBJ2-7 | TRBV12-5 | TGTGCTAGTGGTTTTAGGGCGGGTCCCCCCTACGAGCAGTACTTC | CASGFRAGPPYEQYF
NA | NA | TRBJ1-1 | TRBV6-6 | TGTGCCTCCCACCCCGGGTTTGCTGAAGCTTTCTTT | CASHPGFAEAFF
NA | NA | TRBJ2-3 | TRBV6-5 | TGTGCCAGCAGTTACTCATGGCAGAACACAGATACGCAGTATTTT | CASSYSWQNTDTQYF
NA | NA | TRBJ1-2 | TRBV30 | TGTGCCTTAGGGGCGAATGGCTACACCTTC | CALGANGYTF
NA | TRBD2 | TRBJ2-1 | TRBV5-4 | TGTGCCAGCAGCTACCCGGGACTAGCGGGAGGCGGTGAGCAGTTCTTC | CASSYPGLAGGGEQFF
once | NA | TRBJ1-5 | TRBV7-2 | TGTGCCAGCAGCTTACAAGGCACTAACAATCAGCCCCAGCATTTT | CASSLQGTNNQPQHF
NA | NA | TRBJ1-1 | TRBV6-6 | TGTGCCAGCAGTCGACGGGGGGAGGGGACTGAAGCTTTCTTT | CASSRRGEGTEAFF
NA | TRBD1 | TRBJ2-2 | TRBV6-5 | TGTGCCAGCAGTTACTCGAGCACAGGGGTGGCCGGGGAGCTGTTTTTT | CASSYSSTGVAGELFF
NA | TRBD1 | TRBJ1-6 | TRBV19 | TGTGCCAGTAGTTTACCAGGGGGCAGCTCACCCCTCCACTTT | CASSLPGGSSPLHF
NA | TRBD2 | TRBJ2-7 | TRBV2 | TGTGCCAGCAGTGCTTGGGCTAGCGGGAGTGCCGAGCAGTACTTC | CASSAWASGSAEQYF
NA | NA | TRBJ2-7 | TRBV6-5 | TGTGCCAGCAGTTATAGTGAGGGGGGGTACGAGCAGTACTTC | CASSYSEGGYEQYF
NA | TRBD2 | TRBJ2-1 | TRBV9 | TGTGCCAGCAGCCCCACAGGGACTAGCGGGAGTTATGAGCAGTTCTTC | CASSPTGTSGSYEQFF
NA | TRBD2 | TRBJ2-1 | TRBV7-2 | TGTGCCAGCAGCCGGCCAGCGGGAGGGTCCTACAATGAGCAGTTCTTC | CASSRPAGGSYNEQFF
NA | TRBD2 | TRBJ2-5 | TRBV27 | TGTGCCAGCAGTCCCGACATAACTAGCGCCCAAGAGACCCAGTACTTC | CASSPDITSAQETQYF
NA | TRBD2 | TRBJ2-3 | TRBV18 | TGTGCCAGCTCACCGCCAGCGGGAGCAGATACGCAGTATTTT | CASSPPAGADTQYF
NA | NA | TRBJ1-5 | TRBV19 | TGTGCCAGTAGTATTTTAGGCGGATGGGATCAGCCCCAGCATTTT | CASSILGGWDQPQHF
NA | TRBD2 | TRBJ2-3 | TRBV27 | TGTGCCAGCAGCTCACTAGCGGGAGGTCCCTCGGGTACGCAGTATTTT | CASSSLAGGPSGTQYF
NA | NA | TRBJ2-7 | TRBV28 | TGTGCCAGCAGACAAACAGGGGACTTCGCGGACGAGCAGTACTTC | CASRQTGDFADEQYF
NA | TRBD2 | TRBJ2-7 | TRBV6-5 | TGTGCCAGCAGTTACTCCTTAGCGGGAGCTGACTACGAGCAGTACTTC | CASSYSLAGADYEQYF
NA | NA | TRBJ1-5 | TRBV15 | TGTGCCACCAGCAGAGAAAGGGGCGGCAAGACCCAGCATTTT | CATSRERGGKTQHF